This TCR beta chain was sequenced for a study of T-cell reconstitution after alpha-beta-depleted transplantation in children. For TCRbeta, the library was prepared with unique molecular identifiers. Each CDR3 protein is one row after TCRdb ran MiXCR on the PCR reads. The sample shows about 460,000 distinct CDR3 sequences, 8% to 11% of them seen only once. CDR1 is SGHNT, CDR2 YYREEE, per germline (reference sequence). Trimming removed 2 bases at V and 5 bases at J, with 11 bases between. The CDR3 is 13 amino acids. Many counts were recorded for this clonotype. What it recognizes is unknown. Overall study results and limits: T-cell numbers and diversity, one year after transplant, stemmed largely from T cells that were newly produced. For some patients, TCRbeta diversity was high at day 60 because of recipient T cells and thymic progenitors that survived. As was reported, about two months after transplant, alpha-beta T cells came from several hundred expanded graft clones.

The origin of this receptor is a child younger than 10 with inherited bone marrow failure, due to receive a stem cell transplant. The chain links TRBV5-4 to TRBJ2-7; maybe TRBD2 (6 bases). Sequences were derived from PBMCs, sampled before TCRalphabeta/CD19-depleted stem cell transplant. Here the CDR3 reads CASSFGLNNEQYF. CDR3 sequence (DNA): TGTGCCAGCAGCTTTGGACTAAACAACGAGCAGTACTTC.